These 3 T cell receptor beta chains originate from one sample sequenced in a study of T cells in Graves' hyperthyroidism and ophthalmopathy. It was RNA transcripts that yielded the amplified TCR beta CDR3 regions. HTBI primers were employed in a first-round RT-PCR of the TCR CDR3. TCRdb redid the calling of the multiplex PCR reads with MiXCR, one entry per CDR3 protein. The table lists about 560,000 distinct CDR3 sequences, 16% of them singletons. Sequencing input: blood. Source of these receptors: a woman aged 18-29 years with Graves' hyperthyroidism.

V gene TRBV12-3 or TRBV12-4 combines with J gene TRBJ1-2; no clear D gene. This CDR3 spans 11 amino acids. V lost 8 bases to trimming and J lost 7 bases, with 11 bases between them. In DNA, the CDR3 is TGTGCCAGCGGCCGGCGTGGTGGCTACACCTTC. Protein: CASGRRGGYTF.

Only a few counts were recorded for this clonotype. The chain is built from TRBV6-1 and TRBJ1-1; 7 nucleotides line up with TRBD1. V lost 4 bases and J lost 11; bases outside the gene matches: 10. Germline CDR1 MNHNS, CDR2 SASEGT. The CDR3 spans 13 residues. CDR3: CASSADRSYGAFF. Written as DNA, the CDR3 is TGTGCCAGCAGTGCGGACAGGTCGTACGGGGCTTTCTTT.

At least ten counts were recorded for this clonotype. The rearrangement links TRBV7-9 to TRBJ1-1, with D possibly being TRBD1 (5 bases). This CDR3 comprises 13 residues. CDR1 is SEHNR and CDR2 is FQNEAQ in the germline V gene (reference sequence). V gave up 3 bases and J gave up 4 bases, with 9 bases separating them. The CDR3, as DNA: TGTGCCAGCAGCTTCCAGGGTGGCACTGAAGCTTTCTTT. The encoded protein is CASSFQGGTEAFF. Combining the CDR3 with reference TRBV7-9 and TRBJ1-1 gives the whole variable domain DTGVSQNPRHKITKRGQNVTFRCDPISEHNRLYWYRQTLGQGPEFLTYFQNEAQLEKSRLLSDRFSAERPKGSFSTLEIQRTEQGDSAMYLCASSFQGGTEAFFGQGTRLTVV.